These 5 T cell receptor beta chains were sequenced from one sample in a study of CD8+ T cells in alopecia areata. RNA extraction and reverse transcription yielded cDNA as sequencing template. The data were produced by immunoSEQ multiplex PCR, yet TCRdb's version contains in-frame clones alone and is incomplete. The sample contains a few hundred thousand clones, about 62% of which appear only once. Treatment denoted: oral pan-JAK inhibitor, 5-10 mg twice daily. The material sequenced was CD4+ T cells sorted from blood, taken around week 54, from a patient treated with tofacitinib. The source is a human donor with alopecia areata.

The V and J genes are TRBV7-2 and TRBJ2-2; 8 positions match TRBD1. V lost 4 bases to trimming and J lost 10 bases; unmatched junction nucleotides: 8. Germline lookup yields CDR1 SGHTA and CDR2 FQGNSA. This CDR3 is built from 14 residues. The CDR3 nucleotides are TGTGCCAGCAGCTCCCGGGGACAGGCGACGGAGCTGTTTTTT. As protein: CASSSRGQATELFF. Full variable domain (outside the CDR3, taken from reference TRBV7-2 and TRBJ2-2): GAGVSQSPSNKVTEKGKDVELRCDPISGHTALYWYRQSLGQGLEFLIYFQGNSAPDKSGLPSDRFSAERTGGSVSTLTIQRTQQEDSAVYLCASSSRGQATELFFGEGSRLTVL.

V is TRBV7-9 and J is TRBJ2-7; D may be TRBD2 (5 bases). Looked up from germline, CDR1 is SEHNR and CDR2 is FQNEAQ (reference sequence). The CDR3 has 13 residues. V was clipped by 2 bases and J by 6 bases, with 11 bases between them. CDR3 DNA: TGTGCCAGCAGCTTATTTTCGGGGTCCGAGCAGTACTTC. This gives the protein CASSLFSGSEQYF.

On this clone itself: This sample includes further DNA sequences coding for the same CDR3. The rearrangement links TRBV11-2 to TRBJ2-5; D is possibly TRBD1 (6 bases). Germline V gene sequence: CDR1 SGHAT, CDR2 FQNNGV. CDR3 length: 13 residues. V lost 6 bases, J lost 5 bases, and 13 bases lay in between. Here the CDR3 DNA reads TGTGCCAGCAGAGAACAGGGACGCGAGACCCAGTACTTC. It encodes CASREQGRETQYF. The full variable domain, with the rest looked up from reference TRBV11-2 and TRBJ2-5, is EAGVAQSPRYKIIEKRQSVAFWCNPISGHATLYWYQQILGQGPKLLIQFQNNGVVDDSQLPKDRFSAERLKGVDSTLKIQPAKLEDSAVYLCASREQGRETQYFGPGTRLLVL.

This CDR3 is CAWRQAEQFF. CDR3 DNA: TGTGCCTGGAGACAGGCAGAGCAGTTCTTC. The chain has TRBV30 and TRBJ2-1; possibly TRBD1 for D (5 bases). The CDR3 has 10 residues. Germline loops: CDR1 GTSNPN, CDR2 SVGIG (reference sequence). V was trimmed by 3 bases and J by 10 bases, leaving 7 bases between them.

The chain uses TRBV5-1 and TRBJ2-3; possibly TRBD1 for D (6 bases). The V end was cut by 2 bases, the J end by 3 bases, with 10 bases between. Germline CDR1 SGHRS, CDR2 YFSETQ. The length of the CDR3 is 14 residues. The CDR3 nucleotides read TGCGCCAGCAGCTTAGGGGGACGGACAGATACGCAGTATTTT. Its translation: CASSLGGRTDTQYF.